What follows is one T cell receptor beta chain and its context. The sample comes from a study of blood T cell repertoires in COVID-19. The repertoire was sequenced with immunoSEQ multiplex PCR; TCRdb's copy has only in-frame clones and lacks some. Of roughly 320,000 clones listed, 75% to 85% were seen once; the top ten hold just over 7%. The CDR3 sequence is 15 residues long. This receptor was obtained from a human donor in a cohort sampled during active COVID-19. The specimen sequenced was peripheral blood. The rearrangement uses TRBV21-1 and TRBJ1-2. TRBV21-1 is a pseudogene segment. CDR3 amino acids: CASSEKPPREGPETF. For the CDR3, the DNA is TGTGCCAGCAGCGAAAAGCCGCCAAGGGAGGGGCCCGAAACCTTC.